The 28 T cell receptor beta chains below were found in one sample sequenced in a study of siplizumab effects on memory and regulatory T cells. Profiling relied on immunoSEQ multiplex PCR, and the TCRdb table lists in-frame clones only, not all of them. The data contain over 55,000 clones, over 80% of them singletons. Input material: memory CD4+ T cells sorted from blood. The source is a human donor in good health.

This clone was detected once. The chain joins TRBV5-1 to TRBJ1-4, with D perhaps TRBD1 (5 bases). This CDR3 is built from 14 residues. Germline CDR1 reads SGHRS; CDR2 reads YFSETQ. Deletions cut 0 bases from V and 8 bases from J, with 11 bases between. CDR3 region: CASSLGGREEKLFF. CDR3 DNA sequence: TGCGCCAGCAGCTTGGGGGGCAGGGAAGAAAAACTGTTTTTT.

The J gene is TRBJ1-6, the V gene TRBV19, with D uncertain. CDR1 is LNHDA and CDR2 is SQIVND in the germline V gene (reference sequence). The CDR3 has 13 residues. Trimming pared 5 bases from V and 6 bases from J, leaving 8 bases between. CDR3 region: CASSSRINSPLHF. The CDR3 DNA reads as TGTGCCAGTAGTTCCCGGATTAATTCACCCCTCCACTTT. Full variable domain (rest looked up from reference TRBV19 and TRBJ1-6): DGGITQSPKYLFRKEGQNVTLSCEQNLNHDAMYWYRQDPGQGLRLIYYSQIVNDFQKGDIAEGYSVSREKKESFPLTVTSAQKNPTAFYLCASSSRINSPLHFGNGTRLTVT.

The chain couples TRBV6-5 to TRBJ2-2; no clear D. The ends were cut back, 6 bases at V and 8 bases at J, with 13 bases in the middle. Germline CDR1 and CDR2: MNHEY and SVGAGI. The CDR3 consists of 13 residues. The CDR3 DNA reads TGTGCCAGCAGCGACCGCTCCGGGGGGGAGCTGTTTTTT. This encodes CASSDRSGGELFF.

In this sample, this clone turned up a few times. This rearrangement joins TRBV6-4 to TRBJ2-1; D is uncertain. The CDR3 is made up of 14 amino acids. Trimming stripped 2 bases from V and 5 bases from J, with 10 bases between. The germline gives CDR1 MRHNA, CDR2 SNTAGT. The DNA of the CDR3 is TGTGCCAGCAGTGACGGGAACCGGCACAATGAGCAGTTCTTC. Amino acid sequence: CASSDGNRHNEQFF.

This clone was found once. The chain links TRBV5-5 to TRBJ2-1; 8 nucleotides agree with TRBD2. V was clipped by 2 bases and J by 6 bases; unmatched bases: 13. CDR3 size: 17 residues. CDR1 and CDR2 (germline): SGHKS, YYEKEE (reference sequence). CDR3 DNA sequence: TGTGCCAGCAGCTTTTCACGGGAGGGCCTTTGGGGCAATGAGCAGTTCTTC. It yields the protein CASSFSREGLWGNEQFF.

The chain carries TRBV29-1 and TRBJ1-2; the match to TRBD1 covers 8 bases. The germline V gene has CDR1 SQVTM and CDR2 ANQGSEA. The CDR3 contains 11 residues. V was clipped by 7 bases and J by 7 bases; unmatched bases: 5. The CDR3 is CSAGQGGGYTF. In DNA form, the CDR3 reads TGCAGCGCCGGACAGGGAGGTGGCTACACCTTC.

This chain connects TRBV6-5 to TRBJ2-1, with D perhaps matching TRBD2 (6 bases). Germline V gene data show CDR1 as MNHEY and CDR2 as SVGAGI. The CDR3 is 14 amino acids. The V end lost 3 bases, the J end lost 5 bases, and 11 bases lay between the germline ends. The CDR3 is CASSYVRGNNEQFF. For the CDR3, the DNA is TGTGCCAGCAGTTATGTCCGGGGGAACAATGAGCAGTTCTTC.

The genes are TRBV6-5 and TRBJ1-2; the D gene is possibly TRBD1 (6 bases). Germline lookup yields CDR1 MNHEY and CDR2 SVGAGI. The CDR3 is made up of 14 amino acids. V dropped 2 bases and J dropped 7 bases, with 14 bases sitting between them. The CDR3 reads CASSYHPAGVGYTF. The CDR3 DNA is TGTGCCAGCAGTTACCACCCGGCAGGGGTTGGCTACACCTTC.

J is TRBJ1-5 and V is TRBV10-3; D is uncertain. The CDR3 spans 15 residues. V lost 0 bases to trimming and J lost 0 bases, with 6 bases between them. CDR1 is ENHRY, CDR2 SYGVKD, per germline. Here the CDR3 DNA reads TGTGCCATCAGTGAGTCGGGAACTAGCAATCAGCCCCAGCATTTT. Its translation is CAISESGTSNQPQHF.

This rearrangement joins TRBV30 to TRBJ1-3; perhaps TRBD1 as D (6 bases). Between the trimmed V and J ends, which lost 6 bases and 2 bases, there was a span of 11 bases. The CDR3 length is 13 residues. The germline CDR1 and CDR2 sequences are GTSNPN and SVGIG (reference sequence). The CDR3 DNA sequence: TGTGCCTGTCCAGGGGCAGCTGGAAACACCATATATTTT. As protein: CACPGAAGNTIYF.

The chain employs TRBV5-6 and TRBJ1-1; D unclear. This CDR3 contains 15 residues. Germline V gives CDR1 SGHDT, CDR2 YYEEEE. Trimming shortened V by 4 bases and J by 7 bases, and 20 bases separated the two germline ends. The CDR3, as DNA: TGTGCCAGCAGCGCACGTCGGTTAGTTGCTTTTGAAGCTTTCTTT. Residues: CASSARRLVAFEAFF.

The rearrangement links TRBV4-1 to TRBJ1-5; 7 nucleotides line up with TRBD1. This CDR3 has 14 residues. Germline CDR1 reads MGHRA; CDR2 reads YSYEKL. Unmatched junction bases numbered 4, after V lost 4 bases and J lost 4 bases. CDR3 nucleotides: TGCGCCAGCAGCCCCGGACAGGTTAATCAGCCCCAGCATTTT. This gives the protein CASSPGQVNQPQHF.

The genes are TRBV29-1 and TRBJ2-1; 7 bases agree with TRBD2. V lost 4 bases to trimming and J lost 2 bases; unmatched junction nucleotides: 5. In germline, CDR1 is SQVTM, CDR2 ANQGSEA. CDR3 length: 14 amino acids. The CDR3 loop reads CSVAGGGAYNEQFF. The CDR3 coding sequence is TGCAGCGTTGCCGGGGGAGGGGCCTACAATGAGCAGTTCTTC.

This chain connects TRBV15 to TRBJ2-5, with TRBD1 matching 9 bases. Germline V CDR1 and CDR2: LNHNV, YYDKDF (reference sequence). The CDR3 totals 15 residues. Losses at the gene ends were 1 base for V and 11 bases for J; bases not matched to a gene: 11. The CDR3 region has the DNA TGTGCCACCAGCAGAGCCCTACAGGGGGCTGGGGAGCAGTACTTC. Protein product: CATSRALQGAGEQYF.

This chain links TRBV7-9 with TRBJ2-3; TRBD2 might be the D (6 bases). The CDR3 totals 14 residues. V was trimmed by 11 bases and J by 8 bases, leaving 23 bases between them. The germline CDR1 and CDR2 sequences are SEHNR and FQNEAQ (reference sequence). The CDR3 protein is CASPPGVGIGTQYF. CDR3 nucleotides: TGTGCCTCCCCACCGGGAGTTGGGATCGGTACGCAGTATTTT.

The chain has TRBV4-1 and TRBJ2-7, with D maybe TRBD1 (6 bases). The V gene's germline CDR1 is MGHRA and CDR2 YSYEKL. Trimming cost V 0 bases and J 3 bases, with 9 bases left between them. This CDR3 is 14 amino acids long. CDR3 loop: CASSQEGGIYEQYF. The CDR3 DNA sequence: TGCGCCAGCAGCCAAGAAGGGGGAATCTACGAGCAGTACTTC.

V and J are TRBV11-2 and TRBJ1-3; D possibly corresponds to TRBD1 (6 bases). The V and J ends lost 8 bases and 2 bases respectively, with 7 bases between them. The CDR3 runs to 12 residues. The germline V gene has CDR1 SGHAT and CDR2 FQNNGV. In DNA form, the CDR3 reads TGTGCCAGCGGGGGCCCTGGAAACACCATATATTTT. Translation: CASGGPGNTIYF.

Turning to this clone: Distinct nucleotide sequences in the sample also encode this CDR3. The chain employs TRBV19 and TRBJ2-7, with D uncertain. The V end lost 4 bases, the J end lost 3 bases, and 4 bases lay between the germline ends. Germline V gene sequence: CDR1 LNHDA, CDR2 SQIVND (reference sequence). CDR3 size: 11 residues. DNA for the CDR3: TGTGCCAGTAGTAGGGGCTACGAGCAGTACTTC. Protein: CASSRGYEQYF.

CDR3 sequence (DNA): TGTGCCAGCAGTATATCGGACACGACCTACGAGCAGTACTTC. Its translation is CASSISDTTYEQYF. The chain has TRBV6-6 and TRBJ2-7, with a tentative D call TRBD1 (5 bases). Trimming took off 5 bases at V and 2 bases at J, with 13 bases between the two ends. Germline CDR1 is MNHNY and CDR2 is SVGAGI (reference sequence). CDR3 size: 14 residues.

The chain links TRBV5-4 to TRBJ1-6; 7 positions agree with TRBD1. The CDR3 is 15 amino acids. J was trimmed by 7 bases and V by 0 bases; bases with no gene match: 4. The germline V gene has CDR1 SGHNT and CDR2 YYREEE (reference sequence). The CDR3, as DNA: TGTGCCAGCAGCTTGGCCGGGACAGTCAATTCACCCCTCCACTTT. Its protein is CASSLAGTVNSPLHF.

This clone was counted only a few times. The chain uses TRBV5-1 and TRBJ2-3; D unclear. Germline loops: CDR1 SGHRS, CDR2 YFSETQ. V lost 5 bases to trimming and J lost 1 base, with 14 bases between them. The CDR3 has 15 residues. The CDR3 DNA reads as TGCGCCAGCAGGGGTTCCGAGGTGGGCACAGATACGCAGTATTTT. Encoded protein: CASRGSEVGTDTQYF.

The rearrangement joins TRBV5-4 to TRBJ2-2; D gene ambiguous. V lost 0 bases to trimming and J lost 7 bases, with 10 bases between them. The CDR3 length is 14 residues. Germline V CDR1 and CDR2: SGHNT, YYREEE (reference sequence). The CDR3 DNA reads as TGTGCCAGCAGCTTGGCCGTACAAAACGGGGAGCTGTTTTTT. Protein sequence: CASSLAVQNGELFF.

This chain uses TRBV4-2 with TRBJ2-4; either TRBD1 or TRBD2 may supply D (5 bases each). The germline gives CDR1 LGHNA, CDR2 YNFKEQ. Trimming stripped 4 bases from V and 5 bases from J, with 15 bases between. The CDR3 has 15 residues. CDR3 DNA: TGTGCCAGCAGCCGAGACCGGGACCCACAAAACATTCAGTACTTC. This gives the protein CASSRDRDPQNIQYF.

In DNA form, the CDR3 reads TGTGCCAGCAGTGAATCAGAGAGCAATCAGCCCCAGCATTTT. Protein product: CASSESESNQPQHF. This chain connects TRBV25-1 to TRBJ1-5; D not resolved. CDR1 is MGHDK, CDR2 SYGVNS, per germline. V was clipped by 1 base and J by 1 base, with 5 bases between them. This CDR3 contains 14 residues.

The CDR3 region has the DNA TGTGCCAGCAGCGATACAGGGTTAAGCACAGATACGCAGTATTTT. It specifies CASSDTGLSTDTQYF. The V call is TRBV5-6, the J call TRBJ2-3; D perhaps matches TRBD1 (6 bases). The CDR3 runs to 15 residues. From germline, CDR1 is SGHDT and CDR2 YYEEEE. V lost 4 bases to trimming and J lost 0 bases, with 12 bases between them.

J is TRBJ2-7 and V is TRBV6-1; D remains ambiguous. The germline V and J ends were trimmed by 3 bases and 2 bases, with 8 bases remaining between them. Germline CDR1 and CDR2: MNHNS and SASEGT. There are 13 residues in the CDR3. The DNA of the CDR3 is TGTGCCAGCAGTGAGGGCAGTCCCTACGAGCAGTACTTC. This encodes CASSEGSPYEQYF.

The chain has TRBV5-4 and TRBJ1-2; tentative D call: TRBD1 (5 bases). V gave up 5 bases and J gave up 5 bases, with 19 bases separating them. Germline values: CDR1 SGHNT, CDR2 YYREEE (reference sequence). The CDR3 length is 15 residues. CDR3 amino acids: CASRVGTAFAYGYTF. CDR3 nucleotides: TGTGCCAGCAGGGTCGGGACGGCTTTTGCATATGGCTACACCTTC.

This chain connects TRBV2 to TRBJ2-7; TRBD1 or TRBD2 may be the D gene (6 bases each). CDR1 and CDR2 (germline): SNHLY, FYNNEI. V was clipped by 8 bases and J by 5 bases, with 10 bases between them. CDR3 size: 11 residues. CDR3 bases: TGTGCCAGCGGAGGGGACAACGAGCAGTACTTC. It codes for CASGGDNEQYF.